This note documents a single TCR beta chain sequence. What it binds is not known. CDR3 length equals 14 residues. Germline-derived CDR1 and CDR2 are SGHRS and YFSETQ. The source of the sample is a study of shared clonotypes between healthy human individuals. Points from the study as a whole: All-four-donor shared clonotypes had higher generation probabilities than non-shared clonotypes did.

The method was immunoSEQ multiplex PCR; TCRdb's version includes in-frame clones alone and lacks a portion of them. The table lists hundreds of thousands of clones, about 96% of them singletons. Source material: naive CD4+ T cells sorted from blood. Subset reported: CD45RA+ positively selected. The chain employs TRBV5-1 and TRBJ2-3; 12 bases match TRBD2. This TCR came from a woman aged 25 to 45 in good health. The CDR3 protein is CHPLTSGRTDTQYF. CDR3 bases: TGCCACCCACTGACTAGCGGGAGAACAGATACGCAGTATTTT.